Sequencing of this TCR beta chain was carried out in a study of Ad26.COV2.S vaccination and SARS-CoV-2 variants. Study-level background: In the COV1001 trial, the donor was in the Ad26.COV2.S arm.

Treatment given: some 19 received Ad26.COV2.S at low or high dose, single or two shots; about five received placebo; per-sample allocation not given. Specimens were obtained on day 63 following the first vaccine or placebo injection. Findings and limits, study-wide: Vaccinees displayed broader spike-specific TCR repertoires than placebo recipients.

Libraries were prepared by immunoSEQ multiplex PCR; TCRdb keeps only in-frame clonotypes and omits some of them. The data hold hundreds of thousands of clones, with 89% observed a single time. Of note for this clone: Its target is not known.

CDR3 length equals 16 residues. Germline V gene sequence: CDR1 SGHTA, CDR2 FQGNSA. Losses at the gene ends were 1 base for V and 2 bases for J; bases not matched to a gene: 6. The receptor's source is a person between 18 and 65 years old who received the Ad26.COV2.S COVID-19 vaccine or a placebo. The chain is built from TRBV7-2 and TRBJ2-5; 8 bases map to TRBD2. Sequences were derived from peripheral blood, sampled in a trial of Ad26.COV2.S vaccine versus placebo. The CDR3 DNA is TGTGCCAGCAGCTTAGGCCTAGCGGGTCCTCAAGAGACCCAGTACTTC. This sequence encodes CASSLGLAGPQETQYF. Complete variable domain (other parts from reference TRBV7-2 and TRBJ2-5): GAGVSQSPSNKVTEKGKDVELRCDPISGHTALYWYRQSLGQGLEFLIYFQGNSAPDKSGLPSDRFSAERTGGSVSTLTIQRTQQEDSAVYLCASSLGLAGPQETQYFGPGTRLLVL.